This T cell receptor (beta chain) was sequenced during a study of CD8+CD57+ T cells in acquired aplastic anemia. Broader study findings: Between patients and controls, around 31 CD8+ CDR3 sequences were found in common.

Genomic DNA constituted the template upon which TCR beta VDJ and CDR3 profiling was performed. Each CDR3 protein gets one entry after TCRdb re-called the reads with MiXCR. This sample has under 350,000 distinct CDR3 sequences, with 56% found just once. The V and J ends lost 5 bases and 4 bases respectively, with 12 bases between them. Germline V gives CDR1 SEHNR, CDR2 FQNEAQ (reference sequence). The CDR3 has 14 residues. This clonotype was seen repeatedly, ten times or more. Its specificity is not known. An expansion of CD8+CD57+ cells by flow cytometry had been shown in patients chosen for sequencing.

This chain joins TRBV7-9 and TRBJ2-1; D tentatively reads TRBD1 or TRBD2 (6 bases each). This receptor was obtained from a human donor with aplastic anemia. Sequencing was carried out using sorted CD4+, CD8+, or CD8+CD57+ T cells (not recorded which) from PBMCs. In nucleotides, the CDR3 is TGTGCCAGCAGCCCACAGGGACTTTACAATGAGCAGTTCTTC. Amino acid sequence: CASSPQGLYNEQFF.